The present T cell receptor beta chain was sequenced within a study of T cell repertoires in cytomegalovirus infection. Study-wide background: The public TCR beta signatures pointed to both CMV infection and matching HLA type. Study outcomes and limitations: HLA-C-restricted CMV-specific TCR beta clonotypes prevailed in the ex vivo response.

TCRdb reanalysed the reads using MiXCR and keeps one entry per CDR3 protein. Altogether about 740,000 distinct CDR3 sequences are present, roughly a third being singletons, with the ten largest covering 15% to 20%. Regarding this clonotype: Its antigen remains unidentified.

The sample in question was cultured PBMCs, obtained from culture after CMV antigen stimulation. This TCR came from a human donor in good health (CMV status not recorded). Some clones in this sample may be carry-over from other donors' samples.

This CDR3 is CATDRGRPPLHF. CDR3 sequence (DNA): TGTGCCACCGACAGGGGGAGGCCACCCCTCCACTTT. The V gene is TRBV6-1, the J gene TRBJ1-6; 9 bases match TRBD1. Germline V gene sequence: CDR1 MNHNS, CDR2 SASEGT. Unmatched junction bases numbered 6, after V lost 10 bases and J lost 11 bases. The CDR3 has 12 amino acids.